The source of this T cell receptor beta chain is a study of cytomegalovirus exposure and HLA in healthy donors. PCR primers comprised 60 Vbeta and 13 Jbeta primers. Measured with immunoSEQ multiplex PCR; TCRdb has only the in-frame clones, and not every one. The profile shows about 160,000 clones, about four fifths of them singletons. Donors consisted of healthy bone marrow donors. J was trimmed by 7 bases and V by 4 bases; bases with no gene match: 5. CDR3 length: 15 residues. In germline, CDR1 is SEHNR, CDR2 FQNEAQ (reference sequence). The clonotype was recovered from a woman younger than 45 in good health and CMV-seropositive. Input material: PBMCs. The J gene is TRBJ2-3, the V gene TRBV7-9; 13 bases are shared with TRBD2. The CDR3 nucleotides are TGTGCCAGCAGCTCCGGACTAGCGGGGGTAAATACGCAGTATTTT. This translates into CASSSGLAGVNTQYF.